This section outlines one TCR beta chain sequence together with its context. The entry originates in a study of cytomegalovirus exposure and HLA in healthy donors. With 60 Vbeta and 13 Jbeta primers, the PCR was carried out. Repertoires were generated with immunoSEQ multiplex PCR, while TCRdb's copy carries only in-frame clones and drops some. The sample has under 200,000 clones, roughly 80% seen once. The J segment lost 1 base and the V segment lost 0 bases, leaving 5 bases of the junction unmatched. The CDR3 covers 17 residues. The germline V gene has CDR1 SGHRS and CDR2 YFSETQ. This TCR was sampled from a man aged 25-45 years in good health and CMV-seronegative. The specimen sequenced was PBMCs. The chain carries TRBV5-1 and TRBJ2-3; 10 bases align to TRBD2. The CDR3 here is CASSLDLGTSGTDTQYF. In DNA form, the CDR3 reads TGCGCCAGCAGCTTGGATCTGGGGACTAGCGGCACAGATACGCAGTATTTT.